This TCR beta chain appears in the sequencing data of a study of T cells in localized non-small cell lung cancer. Of note for this clone: No antigen is known for it.

Germline V gene sequence: CDR1 LNHNV, CDR2 YYDKDF (reference sequence). The CDR3 covers 15 residues. The ends were cut back, 1 base at V and 8 bases at J, with 14 bases in the middle. Generated by immunoSEQ multiplex PCR, the TCRdb table keeps only in-frame clones and is missing some. The data show 19,000 or so clones, roughly 90% seen once. Whole-study findings and limits: The greatest T cell clonality was found in uninvolved adjacent lung (higher than in tumor).

The chain combines TRBV15 with TRBJ1-4; the D gene is possibly TRBD1 (6 bases). The sequencing used peripheral blood mononuclear cells, collected before any cancer treatment. The clonotype was recovered from a male donor aged 60 or over with stage II lung adenocarcinoma. The chain's CDR3 is CATSRGKQGGEKLFF. The CDR3 coding sequence is TGTGCCACCAGCAGAGGAAAACAGGGTGGGGAAAAACTGTTTTTT.